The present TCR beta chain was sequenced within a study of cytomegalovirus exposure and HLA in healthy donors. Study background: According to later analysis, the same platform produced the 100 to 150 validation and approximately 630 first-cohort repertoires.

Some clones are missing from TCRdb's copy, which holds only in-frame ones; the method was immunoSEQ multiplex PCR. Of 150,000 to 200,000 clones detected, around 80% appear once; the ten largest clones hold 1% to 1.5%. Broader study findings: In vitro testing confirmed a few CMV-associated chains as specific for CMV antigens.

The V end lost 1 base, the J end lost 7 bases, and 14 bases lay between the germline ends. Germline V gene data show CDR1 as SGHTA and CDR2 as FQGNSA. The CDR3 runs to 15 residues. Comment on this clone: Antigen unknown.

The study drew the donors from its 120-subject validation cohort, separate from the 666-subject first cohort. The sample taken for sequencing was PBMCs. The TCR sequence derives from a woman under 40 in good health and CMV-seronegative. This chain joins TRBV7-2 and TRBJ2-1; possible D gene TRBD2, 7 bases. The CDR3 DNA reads TGTGCCAGCAGCTTAGGAGGGGGAGGGGTTAATGAGCAGTTCTTC. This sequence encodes CASSLGGGGVNEQFF.